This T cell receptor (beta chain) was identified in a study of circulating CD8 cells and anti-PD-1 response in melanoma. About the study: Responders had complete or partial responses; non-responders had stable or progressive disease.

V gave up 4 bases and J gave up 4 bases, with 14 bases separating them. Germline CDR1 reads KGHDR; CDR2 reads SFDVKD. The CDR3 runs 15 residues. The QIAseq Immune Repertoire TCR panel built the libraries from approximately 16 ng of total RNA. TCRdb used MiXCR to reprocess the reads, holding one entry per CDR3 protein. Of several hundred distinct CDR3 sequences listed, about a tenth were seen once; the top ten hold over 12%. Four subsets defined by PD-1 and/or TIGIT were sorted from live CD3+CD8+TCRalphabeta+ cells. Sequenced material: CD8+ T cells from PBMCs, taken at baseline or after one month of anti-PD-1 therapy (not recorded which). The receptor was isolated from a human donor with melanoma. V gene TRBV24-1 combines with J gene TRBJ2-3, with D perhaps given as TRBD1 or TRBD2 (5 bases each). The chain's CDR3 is CATSEPRGRPDTQYF. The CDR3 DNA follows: TGTGCCACCAGTGAACCGAGGGGCCGGCCAGATACGCAGTATTTT.